This T cell receptor (beta chain) was profiled in a study of T cells after yellow fever vaccination. Generation of TCR cDNA used 5'RACE template switching (which added a universal primer site and UMIs). Each CDR3 protein is one row after TCRdb ran MiXCR on the 5' RACE reads. The sample lists more than 25,000 distinct CDR3 sequences, roughly 4.5% occurring once. This clonotype has at least ten counts. Trimming shortened V by 4 bases and J by 4 bases, and 8 bases separated the two germline ends. There are 13 residues in the CDR3. Germline lookup yields CDR1 SGHTA and CDR2 FQGNSA. The study, taken as a whole, reports: Boosting was followed by the reappearance of most primary-vaccination clones (just under 97% CD4, around 91% CD8). There were almost no vaccine-responding clonotypes detectable in the sorted memory subsets on day 0. Across the CD4 and CD8 compartments, a small share of clonotypes was present in both.

This clonotype originated in a young man who received the YFV17D yellow fever vaccine. The genes are TRBV7-2 and TRBJ2-1; tentative D call: TRBD1 (5 bases). The sequences come from PBMCs, either bulk or a sorted T-cell subset (CD4+, CD8+, memory, or dextramer-sorted; not recorded which), collected on the day of the yellow fever booster vaccination. Here the CDR3 DNA reads TGTGCCAGCAGCTATAGGACATACAATGAGCAGTTCTTC. Its protein is CASSYRTYNEQFF.